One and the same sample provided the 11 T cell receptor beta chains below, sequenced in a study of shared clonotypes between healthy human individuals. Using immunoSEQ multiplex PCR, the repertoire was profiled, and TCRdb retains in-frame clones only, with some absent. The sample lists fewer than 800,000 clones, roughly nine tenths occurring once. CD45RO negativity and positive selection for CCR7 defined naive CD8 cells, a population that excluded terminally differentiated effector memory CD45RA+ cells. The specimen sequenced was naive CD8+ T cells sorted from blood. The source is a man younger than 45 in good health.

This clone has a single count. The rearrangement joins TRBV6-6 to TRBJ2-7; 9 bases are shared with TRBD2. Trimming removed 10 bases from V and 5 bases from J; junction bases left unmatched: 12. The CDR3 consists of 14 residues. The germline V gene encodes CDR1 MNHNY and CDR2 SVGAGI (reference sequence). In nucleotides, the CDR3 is TGTGCCACTGTAGCGGGAGAGGCTCAGCACGAGCAGTACTTC. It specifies CATVAGEAQHEQYF.

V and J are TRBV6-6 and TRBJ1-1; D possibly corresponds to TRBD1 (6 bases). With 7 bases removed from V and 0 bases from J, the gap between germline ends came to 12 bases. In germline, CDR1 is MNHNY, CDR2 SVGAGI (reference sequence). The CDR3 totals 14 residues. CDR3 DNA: TGTGCCAGCAAATCAGGGGTGGTGAACACTGAAGCTTTCTTT. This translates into CASKSGVVNTEAFF.

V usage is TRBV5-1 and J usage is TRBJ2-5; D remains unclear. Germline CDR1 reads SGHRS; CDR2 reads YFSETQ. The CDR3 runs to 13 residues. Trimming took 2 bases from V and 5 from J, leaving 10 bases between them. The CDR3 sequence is CASSFFERETQYF. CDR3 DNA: TGCGCCAGCAGCTTCTTCGAGCGTGAGACCCAGTACTTC. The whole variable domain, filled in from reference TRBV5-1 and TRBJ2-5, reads KAGVTQTPRYLIKTRGQQVTLSCSPISGHRSVSWYQQTPGQGLQFLFEYFSETQRNKGNFPGRFSGRQFSNSRSEMNVSTLELGDSALYLCASSFFERETQYFGPGTRLLVL.

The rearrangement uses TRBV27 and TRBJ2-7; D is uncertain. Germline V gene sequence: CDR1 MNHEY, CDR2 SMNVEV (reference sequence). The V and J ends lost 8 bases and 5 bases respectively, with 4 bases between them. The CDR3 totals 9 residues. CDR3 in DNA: TGTGCCAGCGGCCACGAGCAGTACTTC. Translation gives CASGHEQYF.

Here the CDR3 reads CASSRHAGVTDTQYF. As DNA, the CDR3 is TGTGCCAGCAGCAGGCACGCTGGGGTCACAGATACGCAGTATTTT. V usage is TRBV7-3 and J usage is TRBJ2-3; D unclear. This CDR3 is built from 15 residues. The V end was cut by 5 bases, the J end by 2 bases, with 14 bases between. Germline CDR1 and CDR2: SGHTA and FQGTGA.

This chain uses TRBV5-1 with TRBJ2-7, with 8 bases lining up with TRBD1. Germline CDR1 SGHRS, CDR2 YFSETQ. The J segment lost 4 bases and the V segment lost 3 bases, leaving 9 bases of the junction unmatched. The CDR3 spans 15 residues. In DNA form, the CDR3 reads TGCGCCAGCAGCTCTTATGGACAGGGAAGGTACGAGCAGTACTTC. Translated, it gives CASSSYGQGRYEQYF.

The CDR3 bases are TGTGCCAGCAGTTCAAACTTGGGACTAGCGGTCTACGAGCAGTACTTC. It specifies CASSSNLGLAVYEQYF. The chain employs TRBV28 and TRBJ2-7; TRBD2 aligns across 11 bases. J was trimmed by 3 bases and V by 4 bases; bases with no gene match: 8. Germline values: CDR1 MDHEN, CDR2 SYDVKM. This CDR3 region has 16 residues.

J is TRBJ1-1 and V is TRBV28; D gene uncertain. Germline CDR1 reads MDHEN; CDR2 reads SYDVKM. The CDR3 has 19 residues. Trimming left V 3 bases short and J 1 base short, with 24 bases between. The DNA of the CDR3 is TGTGCCAGCAGTTTCTCGTGGGGTGGCAGGCCCTGGGGGAACACTGAAGCTTTCTTT. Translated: CASSFSWGGRPWGNTEAFF.

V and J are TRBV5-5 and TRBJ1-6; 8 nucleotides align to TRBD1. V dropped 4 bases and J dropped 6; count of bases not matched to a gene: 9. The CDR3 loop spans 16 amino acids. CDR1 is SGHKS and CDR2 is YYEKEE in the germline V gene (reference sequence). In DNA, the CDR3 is TGTGCCAGCAGCCCAGGGACAGGAAAAGGTAATTCACCCCTCCACTTT. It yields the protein CASSPGTGKGNSPLHF.

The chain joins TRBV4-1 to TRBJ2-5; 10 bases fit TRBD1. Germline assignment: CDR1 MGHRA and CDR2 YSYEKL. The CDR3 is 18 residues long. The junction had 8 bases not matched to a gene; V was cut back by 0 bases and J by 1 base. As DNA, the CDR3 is TGCGCCAGCAGCCAAGATCGACAGGGGGCCGATCTCCAAGAGACCCAGTACTTC. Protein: CASSQDRQGADLQETQYF.

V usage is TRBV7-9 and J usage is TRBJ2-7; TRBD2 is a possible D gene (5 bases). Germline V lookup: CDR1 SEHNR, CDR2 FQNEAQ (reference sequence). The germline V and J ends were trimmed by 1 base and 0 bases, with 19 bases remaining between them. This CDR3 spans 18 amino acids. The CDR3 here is CASSLGFVDREDSYEQYF. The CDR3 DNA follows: TGTGCCAGCAGCTTAGGCTTTGTCGACCGGGAAGACTCCTACGAGCAGTACTTC.